This T cell receptor beta chain appears in the sequencing data of a study of blood T cell repertoires in COVID-19. V was trimmed by 4 bases and J by 5 bases, leaving 12 bases between them. Per germline, CDR1 SGHDT and CDR2 YYEEEE. This CDR3 contains 14 residues. Using immunoSEQ multiplex PCR, the repertoire was profiled, and TCRdb retains in-frame clones only, with some absent. The repertoire holds a few hundred thousand clones, about 68% seen once, with more than 2.5% in the top ten. The source is a woman of 80 years or more with acute or convalescent COVID-19. The sequenced sample was peripheral blood. This chain joins TRBV5-6 and TRBJ2-2, with D perhaps matching TRBD1 (5 bases). CDR3 nucleotide sequence: TGTGCCAGCAGCGCATACCAGGGTACCGGGGAGCTGTTTTTT. Translating gives CASSAYQGTGELFF.